This T cell receptor beta chain was documented in a study of beta chain features in type 1 diabetes (dated by TCRdb to between 2018 and 2020). For the study in its entirety: No differences in mean age, gender distribution, total cell number or subset yield were found between patients and healthy donors. Across all samples, some 110,000,000 sorted cells were examined, and cell number per subset correlated strongly with RNA yield. Regulatory and stem cell-like memory subsets were isolated from only 8 patients and roughly 8 healthy donors, whereas naive and central memory subsets came from all 30 or so donors. In the study, recently diagnosed type 1 diabetes patients and matched healthy donors were compared on the TCRB repertoires of their sorted circulating CD4+ T cell subsets. Results the study describes overall, beyond this receptor: At VDJ recombination sites, patients with type 1 diabetes made fewer insertions and deleted more nucleotides, a pattern implying thymic rearrangement abnormalities. A moderate but significant shortening of TCRB CDR3 length was observed in type 1 diabetes patients in all four CD4+ subsets. Shorter templates might be favored by PCR, yet because patient and control samples were amplified and corrected together, any such skew would affect both groups equally. Naive, central memory and regulatory TCRB repertoires appeared more similar among patients than among healthy donors. Because cDNA was sequenced instead of genomic DNA, activated cells with high expression could be over-represented, although the groups did not differ in activation or CD3 levels. Because small numbers of individuals were included in the HLA sub-analyses, any influence of HLA type on TCRB rearrangement was left unresolved.

From each donor, a single peripheral blood sample of about 100 mL on average was drawn into heparinised tubes. A BD FACSAria II was used to sort naive, central memory, regulatory and stem cell-like memory CD4+ T cells with a panel that included CD45RO, CCR7, CD25, CD127, CD95 and CD27. Purity was above 98% for every sorted population. PBMCs were isolated immediately by Lymphoprep density gradient centrifugation and stained directly without culture. So that batch effects would be minimized, each experiment stained and sorted samples in pairs, pairing one healthy donor with one patient. This clone appeared a few times. What antigen it recognizes has not been identified. One base away there is no much larger clone; base qualities are not given. The High Capacity cDNA Reverse Transcription Kit was used to reverse transcribe all of the isolated RNA, meaning that expressed TCRB transcripts were what got sequenced. Naive, central memory and regulatory T cell samples underwent deep immunoSEQ sequencing, averaging around 3.9 million total reads per sample. After sorted cells were lysed in RLT buffer, RNA was extracted with DNase-treated RNeasy Micro or Mini kits, with the choice depending on cell number. Each cell subset was processed separately to prevent cross-contamination, with patient and healthy donor samples processed together. Using the immunoSEQ multiplex PCR, TCRB sequences were amplified from cDNA into 87-bp fragments spanning the CDR3 region. Amplicons were sequenced on the Illumina HiSeq platform. On the study's bioinformatics: Synthetic template baselines were used to correct PCR bias computationally, reads within Hamming distance 2 were collapsed, and singletons that could not be merged were discarded. Reads were aligned to IMGT to assign V, D and J genes, CDR3 length, and insertions or deletions at six rearrangement sites. Within each subset, clonotype counts were normalized to the number of sorted cells before true diversity and Gini coefficients were calculated with the tcR R package. Repertoire sharing was quantified using the overlap coefficient calculated on TCRB nucleotide sequences. Out-of-frame TCRB sequences from naive cells were analyzed as a proxy for the pre-selection repertoire. TCRdb stores this immuneACCESS table with in-frame sequences only. Part of the clones is absent; in the studies checked, under half of the shortfall reflects unresolved V genes, and no reason is known for the rest. V and J calls plus clone size are reproduced from that table; the DNA served to infer D and trimming. The sample table shows hundreds of thousands of clones, and under 15% are seen once. Approximately 0.022% of the sample lies in the top ten.

The CDR1 and CDR2 encoded by the germline V gene (reference sequence) are DFQATT and SNEGSKA. The trim is 5 bases for V and 2 bases for J, with a gap of 7 bases between the germline ends. The CDR3 starts with the cysteine, ends with the phenylalanine, and has 11 residues. The sequence is cut down to CDR3 DNA, 33 bases in frame from base 1. The sequence joins TRBV20-1 to TRBJ2-7, with no confidently assigned D gene. The sequenced material came from naive CD4+ T cells from blood. In light of the paper, this sample's cell subset or site label describes: true naive CD4+ T cells. The sequence derives from a man in his late teens or twenties with type 1 diabetes. For the CDR3, the sequence is CSASGAYEQYF. The bases read TGCAGTGCTTCCGGCGCCTACGAGCAGTACTTC.